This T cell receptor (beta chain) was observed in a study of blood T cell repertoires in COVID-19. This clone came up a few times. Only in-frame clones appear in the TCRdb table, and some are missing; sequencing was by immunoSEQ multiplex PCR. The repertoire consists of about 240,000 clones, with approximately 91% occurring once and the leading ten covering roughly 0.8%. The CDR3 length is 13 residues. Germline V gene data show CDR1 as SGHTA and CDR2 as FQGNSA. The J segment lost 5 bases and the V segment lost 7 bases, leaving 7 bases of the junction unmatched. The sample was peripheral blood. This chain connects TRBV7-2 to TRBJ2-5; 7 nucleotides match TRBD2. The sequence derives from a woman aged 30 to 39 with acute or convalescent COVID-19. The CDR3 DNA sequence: TGTGCCAGCACTCGAACCGGGAGGGAGACCCAGTACTTC. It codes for CASTRTGRETQYF.